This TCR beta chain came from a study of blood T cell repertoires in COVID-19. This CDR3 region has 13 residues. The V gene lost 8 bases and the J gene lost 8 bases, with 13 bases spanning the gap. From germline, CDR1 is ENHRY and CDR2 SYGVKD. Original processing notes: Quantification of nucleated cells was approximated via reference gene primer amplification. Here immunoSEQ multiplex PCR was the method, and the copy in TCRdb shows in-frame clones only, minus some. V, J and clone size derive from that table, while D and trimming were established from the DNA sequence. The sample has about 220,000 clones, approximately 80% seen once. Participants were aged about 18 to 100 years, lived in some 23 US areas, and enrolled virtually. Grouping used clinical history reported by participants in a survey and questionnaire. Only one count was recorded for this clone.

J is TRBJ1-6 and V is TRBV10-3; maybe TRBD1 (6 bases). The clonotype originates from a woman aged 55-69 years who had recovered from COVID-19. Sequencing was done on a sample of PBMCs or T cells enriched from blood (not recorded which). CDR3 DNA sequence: TGTGCCATCGGAAGACAGGAAGATTCACCCCTCCACTTT. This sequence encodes CAIGRQEDSPLHF.